This entry is about one T cell receptor beta chain. The source of the sample is a study of control samples from healthy donors and cancer patients. TCRdb's copy holds only in-frame clones and misses some; the assay was immunoSEQ multiplex PCR. Among 150,000 or so clones listed, roughly 88% were seen once. The CDR3 sequence is 17 residues long. With V trimmed by 5 bases and J by 2 bases, 5 bases remained unmatched. CDR1 and CDR2 (germline): MNHEY, SMNVEV (reference sequence). The TCR originated in a man aged 18-30 years in good health. The sample comprised blood. The J gene is TRBJ2-1, the V gene TRBV27; 14 nucleotides align to TRBD2. This chain's CDR3 is CASSTGTSGGPYNEQFF. The CDR3 region has the DNA TGTGCCAGCAGTACGGGGACTAGCGGGGGCCCCTACAATGAGCAGTTCTTC.